This TCR beta chain appears in the sequencing data of a study of T cells in Graves' hyperthyroidism and ophthalmopathy. Individuals with ophthalmopathy presented a Clinical Activity Score of at least 3, a NOSPECS grade of at least 4 and a duration under 3 months. RNA transcripts served as the template for amplifying TCR beta CDR3 regions. Using the HTBI primer set, a first-round RT-PCR was run on the TCR CDR3. Each CDR3 protein is one row after TCRdb ran MiXCR on the multiplex PCR reads. The sample shows approximately 300,000 distinct CDR3 sequences, about a sixth of them seen only once. Germline values: CDR1 SGHNT, CDR2 YENEEA. The CDR3 contains 16 residues. V shed 5 bases and J shed 3 bases, with 19 bases lying between them.

This TCR came from a woman aged 60-75 years with Graves' ophthalmopathy. The chain couples TRBV11-3 to TRBJ1-2; TRBD1 is a possible D gene (6 bases). Sequencing was carried out using blood. This chain's CDR3 is CASSVRGEEDYYGYTF. Here the CDR3 DNA reads TGTGCCAGCAGCGTTAGGGGGGAAGAGGATTACTATGGCTACACCTTC.